This TCR beta chain was retrieved from a study of T cell changes during pregnancy in multiple sclerosis. The assay was immunoSEQ multiplex PCR, and TCRdb's table has in-frame clones only and misses some. The table shows roughly 29,000 clones, with 85% to 95% occurring only once. The CDR3 loop spans 15 amino acids. In germline, CDR1 is MNHNS, CDR2 SASEGT. Trimming removed 1 base at V and 5 bases at J, with 12 bases between. The chain couples TRBV6-1 to TRBJ1-5; D may be TRBD1 (6 bases). This receptor was identified in a female donor with multiple sclerosis, enrolled in a pregnancy study. The sample consisted of CD4+ T cells from peripheral blood mononuclear cells, taken after pregnancy. The CDR3 DNA sequence: TGTGCCAGCAGTGAAGGGGTAGGGGGTTATCAGCCCCAGCATTTT. Amino acids: CASSEGVGGYQPQHF.